The 2 T cell receptor beta chains below all came from one sample that was sequenced in a study of OX40 agonist ivuxolimab in advanced cancers. Sequencing was performed with immunoSEQ multiplex PCR; in TCRdb, only in-frame clones are kept and a portion is missing. The sample has approximately 87,000 clones; around 90% are singletons. The specimen was CD4+ or CD8+ T cells sorted from blood, collected in a trial of the OX40 agonist ivuxolimab. Every receptor here comes from an adult with an advanced solid tumor such as melanoma, head and neck, liver or kidney cancer.

J is TRBJ1-6 and V is TRBV4-2, with D possibly TRBD1 on 6 matching bases. The CDR3 spans 18 residues. The germline V and J ends were trimmed by 0 bases and 8 bases, with 20 bases remaining between them. The germline CDR1 and CDR2 sequences are LGHNA and YNFKEQ. The CDR3 nucleotides read TGTGCCAGCAGCCAAGATTTCCTATACGAGGGGGGAGATTCACCCCTCCACTTT. It codes for CASSQDFLYEGGDSPLHF.

The genes are TRBV28 and TRBJ2-7; the D gene could be TRBD1 or TRBD2 (6 bases each). Germline V gene lookup returns CDR1 MDHEN and CDR2 SYDVKM. The CDR3 contains 16 residues. V was pared by 10 bases and J by 0 bases, with 22 bases between. The CDR3, as DNA: TGTGCCACTATAAACCCGGGGGCGACGGGCTCCTACGAGCAGTACTTC. Its translation is CATINPGATGSYEQYF.